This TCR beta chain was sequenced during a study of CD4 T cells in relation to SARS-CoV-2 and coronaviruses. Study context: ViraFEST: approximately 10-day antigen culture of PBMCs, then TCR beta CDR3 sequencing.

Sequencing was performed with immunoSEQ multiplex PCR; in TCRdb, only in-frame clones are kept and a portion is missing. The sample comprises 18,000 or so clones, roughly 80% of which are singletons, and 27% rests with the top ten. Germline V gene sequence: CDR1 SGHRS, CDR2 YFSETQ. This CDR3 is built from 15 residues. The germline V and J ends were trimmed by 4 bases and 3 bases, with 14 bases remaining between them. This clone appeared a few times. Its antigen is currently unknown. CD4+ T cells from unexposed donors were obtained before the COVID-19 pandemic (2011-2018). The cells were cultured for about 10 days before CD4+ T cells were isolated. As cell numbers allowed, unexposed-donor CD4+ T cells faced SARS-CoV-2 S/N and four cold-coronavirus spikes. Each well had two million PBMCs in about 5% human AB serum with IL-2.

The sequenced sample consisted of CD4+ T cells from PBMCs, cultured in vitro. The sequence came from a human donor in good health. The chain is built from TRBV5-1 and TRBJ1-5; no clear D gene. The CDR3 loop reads CASSHGLGSNQPQHF. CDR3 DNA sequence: TGCGCCAGCAGCCACGGATTGGGATCCAATCAGCCCCAGCATTTT.